These T cell receptor beta chains were read from a single sample in a study of cytomegalovirus exposure and HLA in healthy donors. TCRdb's copy holds only in-frame clones and misses some; the assay was immunoSEQ multiplex PCR. The table has hundreds of thousands of clones, approximately 78% seen once. Sequences were obtained from PBMCs. The source is a male donor in good health and CMV-seronegative. The CDR3 runs from the conserved cysteine through the conserved F or W. D genes are given only for firm matches. Clone size is given for some rows only: seen once, a few or many times, or a class if the clone is expanded.

d_call,j_call,v_call,cdr3_length,clone_size,cdr3_aa,cdr3_nt
-,TRBJ1-5,TRBV27,15,-,CASSSSRQVNQPQHF,TGTGCCAGCAGTTCTTCCCGACAGGTGAATCAGCCCCAGCATTTT
-,TRBJ1-4,TRBV30,13,-,CAWSVGTNEKLFF,TGTGCCTGGAGTGTAGGGACAAACGAAAAACTGTTTTTT
TRBD1,TRBJ2-1,TRBV2,14,-,CASSGQGVTDEQFF,TGTGCCAGCAGCGGACAGGGGGTTACGGATGAGCAGTTCTTC
-,TRBJ2-1,TRBV5-1,14,-,CASSLPGQYNEQFF,TGCGCCAGCAGCTTGCCTGGACAGTACAATGAGCAGTTCTTC
TRBD1,TRBJ1-5,TRBV28,16,few,CATITSTGANNQPQHF,TGTGCCACCATAACTTCGACAGGGGCAAACAATCAGCCCCAGCATTTT
-,TRBJ2-7,TRBV2,12,-,CAGSVGETEQYF,TGTGCCGGATCTGTGGGAGAGACCGAGCAGTACTTC
-,TRBJ2-3,TRBV5-4,15,-,CASSLSAEATDTQYF,TGTGCCAGCAGCTTGAGTGCGGAGGCGACAGATACGCAGTATTTT
-,TRBJ2-7,TRBV7-9,15,-,CASSLVGAPSNEQYF,TGTGCCAGCAGCCTCGTAGGAGCACCGTCTAACGAGCAGTACTTC
-,TRBJ2-7,TRBV29-1,14,once,CSVEEPGKDYEQYF,TGCAGCGTTGAAGAGCCGGGGAAAGACTACGAGCAGTACTTC
-,TRBJ2-4,TRBV19,19,once,CASSMYGQPTTIAKNIQYF,TGTGCCAGTAGTATGTATGGACAGCCAACTACCATAGCCAAAAACATTCAGTACTTC
-,TRBJ1-5,TRBV4-1,16,-,CASSQDRGYSNQPQHF,TGCGCCAGCAGCCAAGACCGCGGGTATAGCAATCAGCCCCAGCATTTT
TRBD2,TRBJ2-5,TRBV6-5,15,-,CATSLGLAYGETQYF,TGTGCCACCTCCCTAGGACTAGCATACGGAGAGACCCAGTACTTC
-,TRBJ1-1,TRBV27,15,once,CASSRNLRGNTEAFF,TGTGCCAGCAGCCGGAATCTAAGGGGGAACACTGAAGCTTTCTTT
-,TRBJ2-2,TRBV5-1,15,-,CASSWDTPNTGELFF,TGCGCCAGCAGTTGGGACACACCGAACACCGGGGAGCTGTTTTTT
TRBD1,TRBJ2-1,TRBV2,16,-,CASLGTGTYSYNEQFF,TGTGCCAGCCTGGGGACAGGGACTTATTCCTACAATGAGCAGTTCTTC
-,TRBJ2-7,TRBV5-6,14,-,CASSLGQQAYEQYF,TGTGCCAGCAGCTTGGGACAACAGGCCTACGAGCAGTACTTC
-,TRBJ1-1,TRBV7-9,13,-,CSSSFGGNTEAFF,TGTTCCAGCAGCTTTGGCGGCAACACTGAAGCTTTCTTT
-,TRBJ2-7,TRBV7-6,15,-,CASSLEATVVDEQYF,TGTGCCAGCAGCTTAGAAGCCACAGTCGTCGACGAGCAGTACTTC
TRBD1,TRBJ1-2,TRBV2,14,-,CASKDRGILYGYTF,TGTGCCAGCAAAGACAGGGGGATCCTCTATGGCTACACCTTC
-,TRBJ2-1,TRBV10-2,16,-,CASSGGIADPYNEQFF,TGCGCCAGCAGTGGAGGTATAGCGGATCCTTACAATGAGCAGTTCTTC